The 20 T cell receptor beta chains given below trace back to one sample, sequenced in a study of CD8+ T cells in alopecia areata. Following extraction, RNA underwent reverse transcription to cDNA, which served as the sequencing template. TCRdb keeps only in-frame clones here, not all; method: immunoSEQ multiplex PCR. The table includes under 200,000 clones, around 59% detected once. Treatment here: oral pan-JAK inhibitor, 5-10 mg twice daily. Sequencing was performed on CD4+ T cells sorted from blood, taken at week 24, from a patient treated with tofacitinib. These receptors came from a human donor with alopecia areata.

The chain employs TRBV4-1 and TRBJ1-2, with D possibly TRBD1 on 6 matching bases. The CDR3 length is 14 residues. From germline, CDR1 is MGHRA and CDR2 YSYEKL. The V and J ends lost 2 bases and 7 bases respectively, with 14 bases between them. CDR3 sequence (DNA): TGCGCCAGCAGCCAAAACAGGGATGCCGGTGGCTACACCTTC. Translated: CASSQNRDAGGYTF.

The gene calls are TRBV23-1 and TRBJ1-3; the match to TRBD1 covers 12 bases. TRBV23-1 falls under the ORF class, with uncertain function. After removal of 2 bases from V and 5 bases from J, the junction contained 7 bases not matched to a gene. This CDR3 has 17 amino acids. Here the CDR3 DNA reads TGCGCCAGCAGTCAACGAGGGACAGGGGGCTTCAGAAACACCATATATTTT. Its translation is CASSQRGTGGFRNTIYF.

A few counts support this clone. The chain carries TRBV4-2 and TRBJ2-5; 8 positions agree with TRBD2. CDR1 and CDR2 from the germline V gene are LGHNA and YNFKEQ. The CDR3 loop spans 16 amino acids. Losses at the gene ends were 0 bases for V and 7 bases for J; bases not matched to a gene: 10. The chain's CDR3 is CASSQEASGGTGTQYF. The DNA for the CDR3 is TGTGCCAGCAGCCAAGAGGCAAGCGGGGGCACGGGGACCCAGTACTTC.

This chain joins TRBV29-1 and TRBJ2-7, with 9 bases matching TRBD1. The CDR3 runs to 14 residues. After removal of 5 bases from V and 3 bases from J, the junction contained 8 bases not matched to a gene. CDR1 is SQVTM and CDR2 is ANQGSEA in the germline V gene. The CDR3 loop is CSVNAPGQGYEQYF. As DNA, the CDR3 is TGCAGCGTTAATGCCCCGGGACAGGGCTACGAGCAGTACTTC.

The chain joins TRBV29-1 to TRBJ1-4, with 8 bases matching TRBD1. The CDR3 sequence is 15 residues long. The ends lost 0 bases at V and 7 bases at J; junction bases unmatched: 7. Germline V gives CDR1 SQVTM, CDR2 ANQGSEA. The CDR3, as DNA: TGCAGCGTTGAAGACCACGGACAGGGACGTGAAAAACTGTTTTTT. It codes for CSVEDHGQGREKLFF.

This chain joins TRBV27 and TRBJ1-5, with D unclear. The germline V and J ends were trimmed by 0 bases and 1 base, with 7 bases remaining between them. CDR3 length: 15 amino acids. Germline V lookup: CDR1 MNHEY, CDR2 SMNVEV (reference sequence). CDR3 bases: TGTGCCAGCAGTTTATCGCTGGGGAGCAATCAGCCCCAGCATTTT. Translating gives CASSLSLGSNQPQHF.

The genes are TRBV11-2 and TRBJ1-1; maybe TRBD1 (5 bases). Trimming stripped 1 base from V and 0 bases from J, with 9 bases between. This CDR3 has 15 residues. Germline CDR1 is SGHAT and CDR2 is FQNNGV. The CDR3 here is CASSLAGSVNTEAFF. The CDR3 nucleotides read TGTGCCAGCAGCTTAGCAGGGTCCGTGAACACTGAAGCTTTCTTT.

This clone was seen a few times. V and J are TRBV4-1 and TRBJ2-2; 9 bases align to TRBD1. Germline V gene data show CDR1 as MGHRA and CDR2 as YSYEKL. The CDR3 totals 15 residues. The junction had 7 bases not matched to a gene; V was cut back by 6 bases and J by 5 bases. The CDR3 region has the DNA TGCGCCAGCAGACAGAGGGACAGGGAAACCGGGGAGCTGTTTTTT. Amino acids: CASRQRDRETGELFF.

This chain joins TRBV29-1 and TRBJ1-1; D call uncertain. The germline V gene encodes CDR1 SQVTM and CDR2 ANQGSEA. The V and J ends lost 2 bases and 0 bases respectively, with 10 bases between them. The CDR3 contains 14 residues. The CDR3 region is CSVELLGMNTEAFF. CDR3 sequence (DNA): TGCAGCGTTGAATTGCTGGGGATGAACACTGAAGCTTTCTTT.

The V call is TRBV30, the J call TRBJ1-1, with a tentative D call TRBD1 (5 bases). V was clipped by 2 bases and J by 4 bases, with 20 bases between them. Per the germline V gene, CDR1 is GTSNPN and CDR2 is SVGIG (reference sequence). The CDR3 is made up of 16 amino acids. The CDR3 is CAWSLKTGAAATEAFF. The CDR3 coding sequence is TGTGCCTGGAGTCTAAAGACCGGGGCCGCGGCCACTGAAGCTTTCTTT.

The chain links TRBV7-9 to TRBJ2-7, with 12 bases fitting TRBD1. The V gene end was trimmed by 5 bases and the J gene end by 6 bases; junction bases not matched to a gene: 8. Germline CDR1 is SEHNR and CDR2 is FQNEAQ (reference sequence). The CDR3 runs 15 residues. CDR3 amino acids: CASSSNPGQGAEQYF. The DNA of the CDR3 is TGTGCCAGCAGCAGCAACCCGGGACAGGGGGCCGAGCAGTACTTC.

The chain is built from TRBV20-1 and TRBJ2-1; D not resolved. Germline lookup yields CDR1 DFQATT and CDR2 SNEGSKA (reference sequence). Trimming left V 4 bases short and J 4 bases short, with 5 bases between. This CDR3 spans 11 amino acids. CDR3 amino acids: CSATDYNEQFF. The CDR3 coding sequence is TGCAGTGCTACAGATTACAATGAGCAGTTCTTC.

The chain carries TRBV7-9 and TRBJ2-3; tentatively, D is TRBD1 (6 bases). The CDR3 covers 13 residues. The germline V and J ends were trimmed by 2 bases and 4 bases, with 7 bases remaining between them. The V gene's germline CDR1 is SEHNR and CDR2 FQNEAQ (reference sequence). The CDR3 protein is CASSLPGADTQYF. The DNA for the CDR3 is TGTGCCAGCAGCTTACCAGGGGCAGATACGCAGTATTTT.

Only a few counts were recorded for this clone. The DNA for the CDR3 is TGTGCCTGGAGTAGGAATCTAGCGGGGGGGCCAGGTGAGCAGTTCTTC. Protein sequence: CAWSRNLAGGPGEQFF. This chain joins TRBV30 and TRBJ2-1; 12 positions match TRBD2. CDR3 size: 16 residues. With 2 bases clipped from V and 9 bases from J, the junction kept 11 bases outside the gene matches. From germline, CDR1 is GTSNPN and CDR2 SVGIG (reference sequence).

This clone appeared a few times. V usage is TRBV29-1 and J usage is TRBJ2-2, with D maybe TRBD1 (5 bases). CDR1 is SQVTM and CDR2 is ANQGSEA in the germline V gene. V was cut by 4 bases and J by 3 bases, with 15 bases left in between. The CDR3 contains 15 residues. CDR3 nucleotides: TGCAGCGTTGGGTCAGGGATCCGGGACACCGGGGAGCTGTTTTTT. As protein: CSVGSGIRDTGELFF.

The CDR3 region has the DNA TGCAGCCCCCTGTCCCAGCATTTT. This codes for CSPLSQHF. The J gene is TRBJ1-5, the V gene TRBV29-1; D is ambiguous. Germline-derived CDR1 and CDR2 are SQVTM and ANQGSEA. V gave up 8 bases and J gave up 11 bases, with 7 bases separating them. The CDR3 is made up of 8 amino acids. Together with reference TRBV29-1 and TRBJ1-5, the CDR3 gives the full variable domain: SAVISQKPSRDICQRGTSLTIQCQVDSQVTMMFWYRQQPGQSLTLIATANQGSEATYESGFVIDKFPISRPNLTFSTLTVSNMSPEDSSIYLCSPLSQHFGDGTRLSIL.

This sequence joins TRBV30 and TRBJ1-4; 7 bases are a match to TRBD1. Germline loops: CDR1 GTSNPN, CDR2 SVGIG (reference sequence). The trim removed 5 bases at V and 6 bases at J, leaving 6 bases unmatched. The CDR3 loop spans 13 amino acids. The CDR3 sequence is CAWAGGGYEKLFF. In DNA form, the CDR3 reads TGTGCCTGGGCAGGGGGTGGATATGAAAAACTGTTTTTT.

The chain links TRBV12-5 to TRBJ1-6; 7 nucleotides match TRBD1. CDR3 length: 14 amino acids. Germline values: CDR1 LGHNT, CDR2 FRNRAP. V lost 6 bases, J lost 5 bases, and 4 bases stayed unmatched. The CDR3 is CASGTGLHNSPLHF. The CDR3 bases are TGTGCTAGTGGGACAGGGCTGCATAATTCACCCCTCCACTTT.

The DNA of the CDR3 is TGTGCCACCAGCAGAGATAAGGCTGGGACAGCTAACTATGGCTACACCTTC. It specifies CATSRDKAGTANYGYTF. The rearrangement joins TRBV15 to TRBJ1-2; 7 nucleotides agree with TRBD1. V dropped 0 bases and J dropped 0; count of bases not matched to a gene: 7. Germline lookup yields CDR1 LNHNV and CDR2 YYDKDF (reference sequence). There are 17 residues in the CDR3.

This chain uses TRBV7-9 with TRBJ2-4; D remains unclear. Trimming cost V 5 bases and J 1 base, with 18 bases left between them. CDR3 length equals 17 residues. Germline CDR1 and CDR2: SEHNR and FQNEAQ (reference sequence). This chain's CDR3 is CASSPSPAGAAKNIQYF. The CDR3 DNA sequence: TGTGCCAGCAGCCCGAGCCCGGCAGGAGCGGCCAAAAACATTCAGTACTTC.